The 24 T cell receptor beta chains reported below all come from one sample, sequenced in a study of blood T cell repertoires in COVID-19. TCRdb's copy holds only in-frame clones and misses some; the assay was immunoSEQ multiplex PCR. The table records 200,000 to 250,000 clones, more than 85% of them present only once. Sequenced material: peripheral blood. All receptors derive from a man aged 55 to 70 with COVID-19, enrolled during active disease.

The V and J genes are TRBV3-1 (or the pseudogene TRBV3-2) and TRBJ2-2, with TRBD1 matching over 10 bases. The length of the CDR3 is 15 residues. Germline trimming cut 1 base from V and 7 bases from J; bases unmatched to any gene: 3. CDR1 is LGHDT and CDR2 is YNNKEL in the germline V gene (reference sequence). The CDR3 sequence is CASSQGGTGVGELFF. The CDR3 DNA is TGTGCCAGCAGCCAAGGTGGGACAGGGGTCGGGGAGCTGTTTTTT.

V is TRBV3-1 (or the pseudogene TRBV3-2) and J is TRBJ2-2, with D possibly TRBD2 on 5 matching bases. The V end was cut by 0 bases, the J end by 5 bases, with 7 bases between. Germline values: CDR1 LGHDT, CDR2 YNNKEL (reference sequence). CDR3 length: 14 residues. This CDR3 reads CASSQDRGTGELFF. As DNA, the CDR3 is TGTGCCAGCAGCCAAGACAGAGGGACCGGGGAGCTGTTTTTT.

J is TRBJ2-7 and V is TRBV28; D ambiguous. V gave up 5 bases and J gave up 7 bases, with 12 bases separating them. Looked up from germline, CDR1 is MDHEN and CDR2 is SYDVKM. CDR3 length: 12 residues. The CDR3 coding sequence is TGTGCCAGCAGTCTCAGTGGCAGTGAGCAGTACTTC. Protein: CASSLSGSEQYF.

The chain recombines TRBV6-2 or TRBV6-3 with TRBJ1-2, with a possible D match to TRBD1 (5 bases). The V end was cut by 5 bases, the J end by 2 bases, with 15 bases between. Germline CDR1 is MNHEY and CDR2 is SVGEGT. The CDR3 consists of 15 residues. CDR3 DNA: TGTGCCAGCAGTGTCGGGGGACCGGCGAACTATGGCTACACCTTC. Translating gives CASSVGGPANYGYTF.

This chain connects TRBV19 to TRBJ1-2, with D perhaps TRBD1 (6 bases). This CDR3 region has 14 residues. Between the trimmed V and J ends, which lost 2 bases and 6 bases, there was a span of 13 bases. The germline gives CDR1 LNHDA, CDR2 SQIVND (reference sequence). CDR3 bases: TGTGCCAGTAGTATACGCAGGGGAATCAATGGCTACACCTTC. It is translated as CASSIRRGINGYTF.

This clone came up a few times. J is TRBJ2-1 and V is TRBV7-8, with D perhaps TRBD2 (5 bases). The CDR3 is made up of 15 amino acids. Trimming shortened V by 6 bases and J by 6 bases, and 18 bases separated the two germline ends. Germline assignment: CDR1 SGHVS and CDR2 FQNEAQ. CDR3 DNA: TGTGCCAGCAGTCTGATGGACTCTGGTCTCAATGAGCAGTTCTTC. Translating it yields CASSLMDSGLNEQFF.

Notes on this clone: This clone may be a read error of a much larger clone one base away. The rearrangement joins TRBV7-9 to TRBJ2-7; 7 positions match TRBD2. The CDR3 length is 15 residues. Germline V gene data show CDR1 as SEHNR and CDR2 as FQNEAQ (reference sequence). The CDR3 region is CANSLGAGVRSEQYF. In DNA form, the CDR3 reads TGTGCCAACAGCTTAGGGGCGGGGGTTCGTAGCGAGCAGTACTTC.

The rearrangement joins TRBV6-5 to TRBJ1-1, with D uncertain. Trimming pared 2 bases from V and 2 bases from J, leaving 15 bases between. From germline, CDR1 is MNHEY and CDR2 SVGAGI. The CDR3 totals 16 residues. In DNA, the CDR3 is TGTGCCAGCAGTTACCGCCCTCCGGGAGGTAACACTGAAGCTTTCTTT. It is translated as CASSYRPPGGNTEAFF.

V usage is TRBV19 and J usage is TRBJ1-5; the D gene is possibly TRBD1 (5 bases). This CDR3 has 14 amino acids. Germline values: CDR1 LNHDA, CDR2 SQIVND (reference sequence). Trimming left V 2 bases short and J 3 bases short, with 8 bases between. CDR3 sequence: CASSIRGVNQPQHF. The CDR3 region has the DNA TGTGCCAGTAGTATACGGGGGGTCAATCAGCCCCAGCATTTT.

The genes are TRBV11-2 and TRBJ1-5; weak D call: TRBD1 (6 bases). CDR3 length: 16 residues. Germline lookup yields CDR1 SGHAT and CDR2 FQNNGV. Trimming shortened V by 1 base and J by 7 bases, and 17 bases separated the two germline ends. CDR3 in DNA: TGTGCCAGCAGCTTAGCCGGCCAGGGGATAGAGCAGCCCCAGCATTTT. It yields the protein CASSLAGQGIEQPQHF. The whole variable domain, remainder taken from reference TRBV11-2 and TRBJ1-5, is EAGVAQSPRYKIIEKRQSVAFWCNPISGHATLYWYQQILGQGPKLLIQFQNNGVVDDSQLPKDRFSAERLKGVDSTLKIQPAKLEDSAVYLCASSLAGQGIEQPQHFGDGTRLSIL.

This chain joins TRBV6-6 and TRBJ1-5; D gene ambiguous. This CDR3 has 14 amino acids. The germline gives CDR1 MNHNY, CDR2 SVGAGI (reference sequence). Trimming removed 5 bases from V and 4 bases from J, with 12 bases in between. CDR3 sequence: CASSPLPGNQPQHF. The CDR3 nucleotides are TGTGCCAGCAGTCCCTTGCCGGGTAATCAGCCCCAGCATTTT.

The chain employs TRBV6-1 and TRBJ1-3; no reliable D call. Trimming took 0 bases from V and 3 from J, leaving 9 bases between them. Germline V lookup: CDR1 MNHNS, CDR2 SASEGT. The CDR3 length is 15 residues. The CDR3 nucleotides read TGTGCCAGCAGTGAAGCATCGGGAATTGGAAACACCATATATTTT. Amino acids: CASSEASGIGNTIYF.

This chain links TRBV7-2 with TRBJ1-2; 8 nucleotides agree with TRBD1. Germline-derived CDR1 and CDR2 are SGHTA and FQGNSA. With V trimmed by 4 bases and J by 3 bases, 4 bases remained unmatched. The CDR3 runs 14 residues. The CDR3 region has the DNA TGTGCCAGCAGCTCAGGACAGGGCTACTATGGCTACACCTTC. Protein: CASSSGQGYYGYTF.

This clone appeared once. The chain is built from TRBV5-4 and TRBJ2-7, with a possible D match to TRBD1 (6 bases). V was cut by 6 bases and J by 7 bases, with 26 bases left in between. Germline CDR1 and CDR2: SGHNT and YYREEE (reference sequence). This CDR3 spans 16 amino acids. The CDR3 nucleotides read TGTGCCAGCACCATGGACCTGGGGGCGTCGGCTCGGGAGCAGTACTTC. Its protein product is CASTMDLGASAREQYF.

This clone was counted once. V is TRBV1 and J is TRBJ2-3; whether TRBD2, the table's D call, matches the DNA was not checked. TRBV1 is a pseudogene. The CDR3 covers 17 residues. CDR3 sequence reads: CTSSQDWPGSSTDTQYF. CDR3 nucleotide sequence: TGCACCAGCAGCCAAGATTGGCCGGGGAGTAGCACAGATACGCAGTATTTT.

In its sample, this clone was seen once. The chain employs TRBV6-6 and TRBJ2-7, with D perhaps TRBD1 (5 bases). This CDR3 spans 14 amino acids. V shed 6 bases and J shed 0 bases, with 12 bases lying between them. Germline V gene data show CDR1 as MNHNY and CDR2 as SVGAGI (reference sequence). Here the CDR3 DNA reads TGTGCCAGCAGGCCTACAGGTCTCTCCTACGAGCAGTACTTC. This sequence encodes CASRPTGLSYEQYF.

J is TRBJ2-7 and V is TRBV11-3; 9 bases are shared with TRBD1. In germline, CDR1 is SGHNT, CDR2 YENEEA. The J segment lost 2 bases and the V segment lost 5 bases, leaving 16 bases of the junction unmatched. The CDR3 extends over 18 amino acids. DNA for the CDR3: TGTGCCAGCAGCCCCGGGACAGGGCTAGCTACCACACCCTACGAGCAGTACTTC. Its protein is CASSPGTGLATTPYEQYF.

CDR3 DNA sequence: TGTGCCAGCAGCTTAGGGGACAGCGGAGTCTATGGCTACACCTTC. Its translation: CASSLGDSGVYGYTF. The chain couples TRBV11-1 to TRBJ1-2, with 7 bases aligning to TRBD1. The germline gives CDR1 SGHAT, CDR2 FQDESV (reference sequence). The CDR3 totals 15 residues. The V gene end was trimmed by 1 base and the J gene end by 4 bases; junction bases not matched to a gene: 6.

The rearrangement joins TRBV7-2 to TRBJ2-7, with a tentative D call TRBD2 (5 bases). V lost 2 bases, J lost 2 bases, and 13 bases lay in between. Germline values: CDR1 SGHTA, CDR2 FQGNSA. CDR3 length: 15 amino acids. CDR3 sequence reads: CASSLSGVSTYEQYF. In DNA form, the CDR3 reads TGTGCCAGCAGCTTATCCGGGGTTTCTACCTACGAGCAGTACTTC.

A remark on this clone: Other DNA sequences in this specimen translate into the identical CDR3. V is TRBV9 and J is TRBJ2-7; possible D gene TRBD1, 6 bases. The CDR3 covers 14 residues. V dropped 4 bases and J dropped 4 bases, with 15 bases sitting between them. CDR1 is SGDLS, CDR2 YYNGEE, per germline. CDR3 DNA: TGTGCCAGCAGCCCCGGACAGTCCTCTTACGAGCAGTACTTC. Its protein is CASSPGQSSYEQYF.

The chain combines TRBV6-6 with TRBJ1-2; unclear D gene. V dropped 5 bases and J dropped 5 bases, with 12 bases sitting between them. Germline CDR1 MNHNY, CDR2 SVGAGI (reference sequence). The CDR3 contains 13 residues. CDR3 region: CASSAGLEYGYTF. The CDR3 nucleotides are TGTGCCAGCAGTGCGGGTCTAGAATATGGCTACACCTTC.

The gene calls are TRBV9 and TRBJ2-3; D may be TRBD1 (6 bases). The CDR3 spans 19 residues. The V end was cut by 4 bases, the J end by 0 bases, with 24 bases between. Per the germline V gene, CDR1 is SGDLS and CDR2 is YYNGEE. This CDR3 reads CASSPQTGGGGGSTDTQYF. CDR3 DNA sequence: TGTGCCAGCAGCCCGCAGACTGGGGGCGGCGGAGGTAGCACAGATACGCAGTATTTT.

This CDR3 reads CSAREGDKGRNIQYF. Here the CDR3 DNA reads TGCAGCGCCCGAGAGGGGGATAAAGGTAGAAACATTCAGTACTTC. This chain joins TRBV29-1 and TRBJ2-4; possible D gene TRBD1, 6 bases. CDR1 and CDR2 (germline): SQVTM, ANQGSEA. Trimming pared 7 bases from V and 6 bases from J, leaving 22 bases between. CDR3 size: 15 residues.

The chain links TRBV10-3 to TRBJ2-1; D possibly corresponds to TRBD1 (6 bases). This CDR3 comprises 15 residues. Trimming took off 3 bases at V and 0 bases at J, with 9 bases between the two ends. The germline V gene has CDR1 ENHRY and CDR2 SYGVKD. CDR3 bases: TGTGCCATCAGTGAAGGACAGAGCTCCTACAATGAGCAGTTCTTC. Translation gives CAISEGQSSYNEQFF.